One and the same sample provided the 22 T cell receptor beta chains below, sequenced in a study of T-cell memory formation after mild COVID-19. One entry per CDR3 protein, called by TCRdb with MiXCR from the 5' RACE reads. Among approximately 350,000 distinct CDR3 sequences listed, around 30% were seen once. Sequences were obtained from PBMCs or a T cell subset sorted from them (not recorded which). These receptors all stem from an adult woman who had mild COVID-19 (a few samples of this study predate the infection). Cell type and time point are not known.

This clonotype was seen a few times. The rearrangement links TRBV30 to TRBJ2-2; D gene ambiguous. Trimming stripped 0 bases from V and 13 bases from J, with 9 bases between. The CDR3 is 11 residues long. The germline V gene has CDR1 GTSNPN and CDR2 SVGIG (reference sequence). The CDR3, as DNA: TGTGCCTGGAGTGTATCGCGTAGGCTGTTTTTT. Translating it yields CAWSVSRRLFF.

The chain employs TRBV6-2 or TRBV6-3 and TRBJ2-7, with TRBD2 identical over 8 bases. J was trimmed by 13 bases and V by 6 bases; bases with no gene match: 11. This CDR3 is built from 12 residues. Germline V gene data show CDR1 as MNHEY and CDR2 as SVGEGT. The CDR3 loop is CASSQLALAEYF. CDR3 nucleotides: TGTGCCAGCAGCCAACTCGCACTAGCGGAATACTTC.

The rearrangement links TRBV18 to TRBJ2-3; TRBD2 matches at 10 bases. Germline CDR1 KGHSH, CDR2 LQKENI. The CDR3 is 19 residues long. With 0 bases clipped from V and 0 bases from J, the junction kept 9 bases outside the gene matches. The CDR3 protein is CASSPPRLAGVKSTDTQYF. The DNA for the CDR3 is TGTGCCAGCTCACCACCGAGGCTAGCGGGAGTGAAGAGCACAGATACGCAGTATTTT.

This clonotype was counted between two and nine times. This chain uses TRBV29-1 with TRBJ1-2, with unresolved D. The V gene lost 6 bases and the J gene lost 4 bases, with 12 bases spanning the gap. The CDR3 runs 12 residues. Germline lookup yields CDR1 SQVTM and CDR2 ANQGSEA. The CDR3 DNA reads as TGCAGCGTCAGAGCCACCACCTATGGCTACACCTTC. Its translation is CSVRATTYGYTF.

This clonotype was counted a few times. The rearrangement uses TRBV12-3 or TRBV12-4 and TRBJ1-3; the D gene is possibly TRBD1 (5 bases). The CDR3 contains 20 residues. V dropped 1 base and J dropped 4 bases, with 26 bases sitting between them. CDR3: CASSLVVSRQRLILGNTIYF. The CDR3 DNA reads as TGTGCCAGCAGTTTAGTAGTATCGAGACAGCGCCTTATTCTAGGAAACACCATATATTTT.

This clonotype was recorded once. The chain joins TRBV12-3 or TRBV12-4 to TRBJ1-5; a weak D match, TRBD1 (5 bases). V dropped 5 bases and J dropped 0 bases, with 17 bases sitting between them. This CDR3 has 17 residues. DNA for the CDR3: TGTGCCAGCAGTCTATCCGGGTCCAGGGATAGCAATCAGCCCCAGCATTTT. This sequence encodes CASSLSGSRDSNQPQHF.

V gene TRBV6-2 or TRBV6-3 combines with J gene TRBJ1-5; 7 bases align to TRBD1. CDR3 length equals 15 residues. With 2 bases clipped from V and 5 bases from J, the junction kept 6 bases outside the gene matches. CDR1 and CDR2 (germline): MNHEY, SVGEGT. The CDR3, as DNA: TGTGCCAGCAGTTACCACGACAGGGATGATCAGCCCCAGCATTTT. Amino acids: CASSYHDRDDQPQHF.

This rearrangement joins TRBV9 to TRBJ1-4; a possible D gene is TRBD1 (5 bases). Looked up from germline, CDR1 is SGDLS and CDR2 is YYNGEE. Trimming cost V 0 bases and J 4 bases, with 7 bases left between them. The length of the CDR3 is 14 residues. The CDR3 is CASSVGQGNEKLFF. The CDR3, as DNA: TGTGCCAGCAGCGTAGGGCAGGGTAATGAAAAACTGTTTTTT.

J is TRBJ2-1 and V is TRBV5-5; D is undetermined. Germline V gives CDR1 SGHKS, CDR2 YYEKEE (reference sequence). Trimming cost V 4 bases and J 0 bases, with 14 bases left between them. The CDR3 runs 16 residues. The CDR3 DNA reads TGTGCCAGCAGCGTTTCGGCGACGGGCTCCTACAATGAGCAGTTCTTC. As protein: CASSVSATGSYNEQFF.

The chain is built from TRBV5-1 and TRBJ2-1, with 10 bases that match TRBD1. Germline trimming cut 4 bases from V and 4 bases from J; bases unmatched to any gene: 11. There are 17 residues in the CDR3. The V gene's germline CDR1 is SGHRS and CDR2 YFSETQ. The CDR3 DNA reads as TGCGCCAGCAGCCAGGGGACAGGGGATCGGGGATACAATGAGCAGTTCTTC. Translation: CASSQGTGDRGYNEQFF. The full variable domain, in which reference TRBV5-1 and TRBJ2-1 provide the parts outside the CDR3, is KAGVTQTPRYLIKTRGQQVTLSCSPISGHRSVSWYQQTPGQGLQFLFEYFSETQRNKGNFPGRFSGRQFSNSRSEMNVSTLELGDSALYLCASSQGTGDRGYNEQFFGPGTRLTVL.

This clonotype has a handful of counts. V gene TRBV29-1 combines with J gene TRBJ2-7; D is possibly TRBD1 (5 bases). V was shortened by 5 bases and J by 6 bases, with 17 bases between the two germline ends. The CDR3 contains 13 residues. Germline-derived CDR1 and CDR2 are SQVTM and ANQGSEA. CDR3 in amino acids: CSVPSRESREQYF. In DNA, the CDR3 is TGCAGCGTTCCCAGCAGGGAATCCCGCGAGCAGTACTTC.

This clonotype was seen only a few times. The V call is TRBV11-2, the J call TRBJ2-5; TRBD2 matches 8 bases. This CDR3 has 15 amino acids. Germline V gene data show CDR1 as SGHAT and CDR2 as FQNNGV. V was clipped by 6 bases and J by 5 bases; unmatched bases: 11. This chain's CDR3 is CASRGPGLGSETQYF. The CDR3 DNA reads TGTGCCAGCAGGGGCCCGGGACTAGGGTCGGAGACCCAGTACTTC.

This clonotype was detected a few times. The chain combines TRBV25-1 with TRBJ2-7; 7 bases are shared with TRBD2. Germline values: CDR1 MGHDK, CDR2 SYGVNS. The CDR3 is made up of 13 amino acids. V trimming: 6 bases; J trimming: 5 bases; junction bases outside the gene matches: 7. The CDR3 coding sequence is TGTGCCAGCAGCAACGGAGGACTAGACGAGCAGTACTTC. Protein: CASSNGGLDEQYF.

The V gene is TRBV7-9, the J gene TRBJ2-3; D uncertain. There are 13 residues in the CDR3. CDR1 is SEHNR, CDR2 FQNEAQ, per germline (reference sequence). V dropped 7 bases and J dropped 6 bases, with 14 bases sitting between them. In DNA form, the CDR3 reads TGTGCCAGCAAACTCCCGATTCCGGATACGCAGTATTTT. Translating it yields CASKLPIPDTQYF.

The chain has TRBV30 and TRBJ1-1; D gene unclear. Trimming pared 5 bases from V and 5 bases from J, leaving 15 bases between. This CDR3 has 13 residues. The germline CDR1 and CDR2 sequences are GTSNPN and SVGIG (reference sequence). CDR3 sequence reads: CAWEYIAGTEAFF. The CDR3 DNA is TGTGCCTGGGAGTACATTGCGGGGACTGAAGCTTTCTTT.

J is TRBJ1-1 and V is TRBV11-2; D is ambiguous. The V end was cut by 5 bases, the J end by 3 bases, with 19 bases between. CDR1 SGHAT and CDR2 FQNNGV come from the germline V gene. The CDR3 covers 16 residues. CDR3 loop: CASSALSGVVDTEAFF. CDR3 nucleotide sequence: TGTGCCAGCAGCGCCCTGAGTGGGGTGGTGGACACTGAAGCTTTCTTT. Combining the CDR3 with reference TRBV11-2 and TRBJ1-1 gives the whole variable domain EAGVAQSPRYKIIEKRQSVAFWCNPISGHATLYWYQQILGQGPKLLIQFQNNGVVDDSQLPKDRFSAERLKGVDSTLKIQPAKLEDSAVYLCASSALSGVVDTEAFFGQGTRLTVV.

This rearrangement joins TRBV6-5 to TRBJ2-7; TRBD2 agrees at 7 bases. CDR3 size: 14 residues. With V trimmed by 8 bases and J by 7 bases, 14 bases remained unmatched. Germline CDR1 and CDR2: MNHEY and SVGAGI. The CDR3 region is CASGEGQTSLEQYF. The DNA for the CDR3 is TGTGCCAGCGGGGAGGGGCAGACCTCCCTGGAGCAGTACTTC.

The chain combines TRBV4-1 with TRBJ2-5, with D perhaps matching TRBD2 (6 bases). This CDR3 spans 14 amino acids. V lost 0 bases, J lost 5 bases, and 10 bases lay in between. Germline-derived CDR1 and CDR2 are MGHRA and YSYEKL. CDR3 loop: CASSQEQAGETQYF. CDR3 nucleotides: TGCGCCAGCAGCCAAGAGCAGGCGGGGGAGACCCAGTACTTC.

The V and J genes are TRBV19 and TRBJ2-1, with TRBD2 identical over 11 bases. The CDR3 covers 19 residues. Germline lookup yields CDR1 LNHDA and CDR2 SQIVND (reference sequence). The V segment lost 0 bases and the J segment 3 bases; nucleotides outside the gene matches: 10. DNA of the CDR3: TGTGCCAGTAGTATAGACAGGAGCCTAGCGGGAGGAAACTACAATGAGCAGTTCTTC. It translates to CASSIDRSLAGGNYNEQFF.

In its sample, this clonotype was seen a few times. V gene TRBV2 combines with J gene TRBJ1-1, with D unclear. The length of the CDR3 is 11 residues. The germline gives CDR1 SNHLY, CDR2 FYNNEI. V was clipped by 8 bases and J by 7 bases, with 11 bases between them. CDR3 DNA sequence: TGTGCCAGCCCCCCGACAATTGAAGCTTTCTTT. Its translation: CASPPTIEAFF.

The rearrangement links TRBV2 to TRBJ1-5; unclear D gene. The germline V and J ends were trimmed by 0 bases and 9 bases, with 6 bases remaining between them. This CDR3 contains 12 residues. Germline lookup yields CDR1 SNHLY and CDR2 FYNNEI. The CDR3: CASSEARRPQHF. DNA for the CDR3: TGTGCCAGCAGTGAAGCCCGGAGGCCCCAGCATTTT. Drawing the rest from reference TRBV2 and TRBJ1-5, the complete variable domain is EPEVTQTPSHQVTQMGQEVILRCVPISNHLYFYWYRQILGQKVEFLVSFYNNEISEKSEIFDDQFSVERPDGSNFTLKIRSTKLEDSAMYFCASSEARRPQHFGDGTRLSIL.

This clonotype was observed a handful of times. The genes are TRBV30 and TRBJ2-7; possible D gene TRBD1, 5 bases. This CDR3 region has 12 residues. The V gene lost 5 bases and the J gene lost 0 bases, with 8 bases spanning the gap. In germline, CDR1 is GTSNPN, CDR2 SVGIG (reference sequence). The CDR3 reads CAWGASSYEQYF. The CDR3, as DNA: TGTGCCTGGGGGGCGAGCTCCTACGAGCAGTACTTC.